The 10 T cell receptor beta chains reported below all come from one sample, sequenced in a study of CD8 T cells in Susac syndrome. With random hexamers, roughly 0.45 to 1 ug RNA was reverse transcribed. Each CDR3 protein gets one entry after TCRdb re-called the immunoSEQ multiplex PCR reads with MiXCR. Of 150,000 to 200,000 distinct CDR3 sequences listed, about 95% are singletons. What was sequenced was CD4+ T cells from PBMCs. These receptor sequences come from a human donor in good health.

The CDR3 DNA is TGTGCCAGCAGCTTAATAGCGGGAGTTCGGAGTGAGCAGTTCTTC. Its protein is CASSLIAGVRSEQFF. The genes are TRBV7-8 and TRBJ2-1; 9 nucleotides align to TRBD2. The CDR3 has 15 amino acids. The trim removed 2 bases at V and 9 bases at J, leaving 8 bases unmatched. From germline, CDR1 is SGHVS and CDR2 FQNEAQ.

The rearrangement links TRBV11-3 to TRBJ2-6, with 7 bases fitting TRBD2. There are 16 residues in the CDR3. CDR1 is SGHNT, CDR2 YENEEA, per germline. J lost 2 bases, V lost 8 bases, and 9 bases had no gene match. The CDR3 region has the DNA TGTGCCAGCGCACCCGGCGGGGGTACTGGGGCCAACGTCCTGACTTTC. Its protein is CASAPGGGTGANVLTF.

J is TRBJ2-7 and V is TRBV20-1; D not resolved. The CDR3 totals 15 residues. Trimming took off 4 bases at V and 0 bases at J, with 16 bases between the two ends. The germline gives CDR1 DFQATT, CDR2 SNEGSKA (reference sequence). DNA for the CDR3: TGCAGTGCTAACTCTCTGACGATGTTCTCCTACGAGCAGTACTTC. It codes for CSANSLTMFSYEQYF.

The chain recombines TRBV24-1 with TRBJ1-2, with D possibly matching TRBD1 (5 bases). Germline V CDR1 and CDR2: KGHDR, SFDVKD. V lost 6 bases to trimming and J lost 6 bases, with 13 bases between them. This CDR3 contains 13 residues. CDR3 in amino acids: CATSPRGGDGYTF. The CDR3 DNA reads TGTGCCACCAGTCCCCGCGGGGGGGATGGCTACACCTTC.

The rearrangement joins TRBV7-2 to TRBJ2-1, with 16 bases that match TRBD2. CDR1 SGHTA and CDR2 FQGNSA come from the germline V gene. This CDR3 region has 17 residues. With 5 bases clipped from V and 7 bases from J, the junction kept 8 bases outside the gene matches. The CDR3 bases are TGTGCCAGCAGCCTGGGACTAGCGGGAGGGCCCGGGAATGAGCAGTTCTTC. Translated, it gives CASSLGLAGGPGNEQFF.

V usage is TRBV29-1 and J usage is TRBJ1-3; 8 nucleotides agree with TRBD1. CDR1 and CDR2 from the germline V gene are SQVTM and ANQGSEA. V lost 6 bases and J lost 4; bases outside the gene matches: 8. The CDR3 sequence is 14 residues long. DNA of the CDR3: TGCAGCGTGGGGACAGGCTCGGAGGGAAACACCATATATTTT. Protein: CSVGTGSEGNTIYF.

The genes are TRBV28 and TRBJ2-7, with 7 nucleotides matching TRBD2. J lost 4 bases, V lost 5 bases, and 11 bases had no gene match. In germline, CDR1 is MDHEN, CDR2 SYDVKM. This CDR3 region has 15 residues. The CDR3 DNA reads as TGTGCCAGCAGTCCAGACCCGGGACTACAATACGAGCAGTACTTC. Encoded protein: CASSPDPGLQYEQYF.

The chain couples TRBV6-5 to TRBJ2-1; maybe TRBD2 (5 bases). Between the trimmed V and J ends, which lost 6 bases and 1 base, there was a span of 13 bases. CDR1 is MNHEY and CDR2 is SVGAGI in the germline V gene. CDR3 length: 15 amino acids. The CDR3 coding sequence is TGTGCCAGCAGAGGACTGTCAGGATCCTACAATGAGCAGTTCTTC. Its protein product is CASRGLSGSYNEQFF.

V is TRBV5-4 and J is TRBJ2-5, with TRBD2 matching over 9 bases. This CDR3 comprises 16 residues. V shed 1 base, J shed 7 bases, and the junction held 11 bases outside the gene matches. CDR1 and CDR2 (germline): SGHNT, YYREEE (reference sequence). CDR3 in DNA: TGTGCCAGCAGCTTGTCGGCTAGCGGGAAAAGTGGGACCCAGTACTTC. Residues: CASSLSASGKSGTQYF.

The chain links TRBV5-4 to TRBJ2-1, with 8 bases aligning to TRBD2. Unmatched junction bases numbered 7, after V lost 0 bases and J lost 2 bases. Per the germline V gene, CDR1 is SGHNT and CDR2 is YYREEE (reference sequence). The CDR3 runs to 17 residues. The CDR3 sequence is CASSLARVAGPYNEQFF. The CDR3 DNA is TGTGCCAGCAGCTTGGCGAGGGTAGCGGGACCCTACAATGAGCAGTTCTTC. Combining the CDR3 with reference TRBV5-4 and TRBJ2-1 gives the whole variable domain ETGVTQSPTHLIKTRGQQVTLRCSSQSGHNTVSWYQQALGQGPQFIFQYYREEENGRGNFPPRFSGLQFPNYSSELNVNALELDDSALYLCASSLARVAGPYNEQFFGPGTRLTVL.